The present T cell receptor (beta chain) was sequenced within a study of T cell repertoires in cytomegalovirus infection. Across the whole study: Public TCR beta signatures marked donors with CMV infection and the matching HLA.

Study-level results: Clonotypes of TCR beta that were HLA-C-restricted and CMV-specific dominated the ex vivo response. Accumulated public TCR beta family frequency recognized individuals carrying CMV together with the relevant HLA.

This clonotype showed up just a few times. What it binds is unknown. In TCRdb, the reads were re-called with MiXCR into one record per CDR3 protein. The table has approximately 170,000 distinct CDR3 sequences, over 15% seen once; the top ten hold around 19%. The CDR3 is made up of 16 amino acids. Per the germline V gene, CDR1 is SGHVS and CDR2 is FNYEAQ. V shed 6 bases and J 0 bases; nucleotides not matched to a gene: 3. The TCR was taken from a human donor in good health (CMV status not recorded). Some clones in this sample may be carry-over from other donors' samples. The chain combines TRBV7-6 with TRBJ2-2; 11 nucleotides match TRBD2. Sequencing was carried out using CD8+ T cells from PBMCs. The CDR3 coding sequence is TGTGCCAGCAGTCCGGGACTAGCGGCGAACACCGGGGAGCTGTTTTTT. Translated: CASSPGLAANTGELFF.